This T cell receptor (beta chain) was retrieved from a study of shared clonotypes between healthy human individuals. Overall study: The study used three CD4 naive, three CD4 memory, two CD8 naive and one CD8 memory plate per donor. Study-level findings and limits: Of the naive CD4 clonotypes, approximately 5% were shared across a few donors.

The CDR3 totals 15 residues. The V end was cut by 6 bases, the J end by 4 bases, with 19 bases between. Germline V lookup: CDR1 MNHNS, CDR2 SASEGT. As handled by the study authors: Filtering differed since immunoSEQ provided only junctions, with no quality scores. Here immunoSEQ multiplex PCR was the method, and the copy in TCRdb shows in-frame clones only, minus some. The V and J calls and clone size come from that table; D and trimming were worked out from the DNA. Among about 1.1 million clones listed, 75% to 85% were seen once. With regard to this clone: Its target is unknown.

This chain links TRBV6-1 with TRBJ2-7; D possibly uses TRBD1 or TRBD2 (5 bases each). Sequencing used memory CD4+ T cells from PBMCs. This sample's subset: CD45RA-negative fraction. The clonotype was recovered from a young man in good health. Some clones in this sample may be carry-over from other donors' samples. DNA for the CDR3: TGTGCCAGCAGGGACTTCGGGACGCAGAAGTACGAGCAGTACTTC. This encodes CASRDFGTQKYEQYF.